What follows are 19 T cell receptor beta chains derived from one specimen sequenced in a study of a mutant IDH1 vaccine in newly diagnosed glioma. Assay: immunoSEQ multiplex PCR; the TCRdb copy retains only in-frame clones and omits some. The sample gives some 120,000 clones, roughly 78% of which show up once; 4.5% to 7% is in the top ten. Time point specified: week 11, during vaccination. Vaccination used 300 ug of mutant IDH1 20-mer peptide per dose, with topical imiquimod. Their recognized antigens are unknown. Sequenced material: PBMCs, taken from a glioma patient whose treatment included an IDH1 peptide vaccine. The receptors come from a man in his forties with glioma.

The chain couples TRBV7-2 to TRBJ2-7, with 10 bases that match TRBD2. This CDR3 comprises 16 residues. In germline, CDR1 is SGHTA, CDR2 FQGNSA. Trimming cost V 3 bases and J 2 bases; bases outside gene matches: 7. CDR3: CASSLASGSETYEQYF. CDR3 sequence (DNA): TGTGCCAGCAGCTTGGCTAGCGGGAGTGAGACCTACGAGCAGTACTTC.

The rearrangement links TRBV10-2 to TRBJ1-2, with 7 bases matching TRBD1. The CDR3 sequence is 16 residues long. V was clipped by 5 bases and J by 7 bases; unmatched bases: 16. Germline CDR1 reads WSHSY; CDR2 reads SAAADI. CDR3 region: CASSRGAGTAEPGYTF. CDR3 nucleotide sequence: TGCGCCAGCAGTCGTGGGGCTGGGACAGCTGAACCTGGCTACACCTTC.

The count of this clone is one. J is TRBJ2-1 and V is TRBV18; TRBD1 or TRBD2 may be the D gene (5 bases each). Deletions cut 1 base from V and 3 bases from J, with 13 bases between. The germline CDR1 and CDR2 sequences are KGHSH and LQKENI. This CDR3 contains 16 residues. CDR3 protein: CASSPRGNNYYNEQFF. CDR3 in DNA: TGTGCCAGCTCACCACGGGGGAACAATTACTACAATGAGCAGTTCTTC. Filled out from reference TRBV18 and TRBJ2-1, the complete variable domain reads NAGVMQNPRHLVRRRGQEARLRCSPMKGHSHVYWYRQLPEEGLKFMVYLQKENIIDESGMPKERFSAEFPKEGPSILRIQQVVRGDSAAYFCASSPRGNNYYNEQFFGPGTRLTVL.

The chain combines TRBV21-1 with TRBJ2-7; no check of the table's D call, TRBD1, against the DNA was made. TRBV21-1 is given as a pseudogene. This CDR3 is built from 15 residues. The CDR3 protein is CASSLGQHYLYEQYF. In nucleotides, the CDR3 is TGTGCCAGCAGCCTGGGACAGCACTATCTCTACGAGCAGTACTTC.

J is TRBJ2-2 and V is TRBV4-3; D is ambiguous. This CDR3 spans 14 amino acids. Germline CDR1 reads LGHNA; CDR2 reads YSLEER. The V and J ends lost 6 bases and 7 bases respectively, with 15 bases between them. The CDR3 loop is CASSRLNSDGELFF. The CDR3 region has the DNA TGCGCCAGCAGTCGCCTCAACAGCGACGGGGAGCTGTTTTTT.

The chain is built from TRBV7-9 and TRBJ1-2; no definite D call. The CDR3 has 11 residues. With 4 bases removed from V and 8 bases from J, the gap between germline ends came to 8 bases. Germline V gene lookup returns CDR1 SEHNR and CDR2 FQNEAQ (reference sequence). The CDR3 is CASSSREGYTF. The CDR3 DNA reads TGTGCCAGCAGCTCTCGGGAAGGCTACACCTTC.

Notes on this clone: One end of the junction is discordant with germline, which a read error may explain. This chain joins TRBV5-4 and TRBJ1-5; D unclear. Looked up from germline, CDR1 is SGHNT and CDR2 is YYREEE (reference sequence). The CDR3 runs 17 residues. CDR3 amino acids: CASSQEPWGYGNQPQHF. DNA of the CDR3: TGCGCCAGCAGCCAAGAACCATGGGGTTACGGCAATCAGCCCCAGCATTTT. The entire variable domain, with the rest obtained from reference TRBV5-4 and TRBJ1-5, is as follows: ETGVTQSPTHLIKTRGQQVTLRCSSQSGHNTVSWYQQALGQGPQFIFQYYREEENGRGNFPPRFSGLQFPNYSSELNVNALELDDSALYLCASSQEPWGYGNQPQHFGDGTRLSIL.

The chain is built from TRBV7-3 and TRBJ2-2; 8 nucleotides align to TRBD1. In germline, CDR1 is SGHTA, CDR2 FQGTGA. J gave up 4 bases and V 6 bases, and 4 bases lay outside the gene matches. This CDR3 has 14 residues. The CDR3 DNA reads as TGTGCCAGCAGGGACAGGGCAAGCACCGGGGAGCTGTTTTTT. Translated, it gives CASRDRASTGELFF.

This chain links TRBV7-2 with TRBJ2-7; TRBD2 matches 10 bases. CDR1 and CDR2 (germline): SGHTA, FQGNSA. The CDR3 is made up of 14 amino acids. Unmatched junction bases numbered 4, after V lost 1 base and J lost 7 bases. The CDR3 DNA is TGTGCCAGCAGCTTAGGCCTAGCGGGAGATGAGCAGTACTTC. As protein: CASSLGLAGDEQYF.

V usage is TRBV6-5 and J usage is TRBJ2-1, with TRBD1 matching 7 bases. There are 15 residues in the CDR3. CDR1 and CDR2 (germline): MNHEY, SVGAGI. The V and J ends lost 6 bases and 6 bases, in that order; junction bases with no gene match: 11. CDR3: CASRPTGEIGNEQFF. The CDR3 bases are TGTGCCAGCAGACCAACAGGGGAGATAGGCAATGAGCAGTTCTTC.

The chain combines TRBV2 with TRBJ2-1; D is undetermined. CDR3 size: 14 residues. Per germline, CDR1 SNHLY and CDR2 FYNNEI. Trimming removed 4 bases from V and 0 bases from J, with 7 bases in between. The CDR3 DNA sequence: TGTGCCAGCAGTGTTCTGAGCTCCTACAATGAGCAGTTCTTC. It yields the protein CASSVLSSYNEQFF.

The CDR3 reads CASSDGTGVALPAFF. CDR3 coding DNA: TGTGCCAGCAGTGACGGGACAGGAGTCGCCCTTCCAGCTTTCTTT. The rearrangement joins TRBV2 to TRBJ1-1; TRBD1 agrees at 8 bases. The CDR3 loop spans 15 amino acids. J lost 10 bases, V lost 3 bases, and 13 bases had no gene match. CDR1 is SNHLY, CDR2 FYNNEI, per germline. The complete variable domain, with remaining parts taken from reference TRBV2 and TRBJ1-1, reads EPEVTQTPSHQVTQMGQEVILRCVPISNHLYFYWYRQILGQKVEFLVSFYNNEISEKSEIFDDQFSVERPDGSNFTLKIRSTKLEDSAMYFCASSDGTGVALPAFFGQGTRLTVV.

This clone was seen only once. The gene calls are TRBV19 and TRBJ2-5, with TRBD2 matching over 12 bases. Germline V gene lookup returns CDR1 LNHDA and CDR2 SQIVND (reference sequence). This CDR3 region has 15 residues. The V gene end was trimmed by 6 bases and the J gene end by 5 bases; junction bases not matched to a gene: 7. The CDR3 region has the DNA TGTGCCAGTAGCTCTAGCGGGGGGGCCTCTGAGACCCAGTACTTC. This encodes CASSSSGGASETQYF.

The chain carries TRBV15 and TRBJ2-1; D tentatively fits TRBD1 or TRBD2 (5 bases each). V lost 1 base and J lost 9, with 13 bases in between. The CDR3 sequence is 14 residues long. CDR1 LNHNV and CDR2 YYDKDF come from the germline V gene (reference sequence). In DNA form, the CDR3 reads TGTGCCACCAGCAGAGGGGGGAACCCGGGTGAGCAGTTCTTC. This translates into CATSRGGNPGEQFF.

This chain links TRBV7-2 with TRBJ1-2; D remains ambiguous. V was trimmed by 1 base and J by 8 bases, leaving 17 bases between them. Germline CDR1 reads SGHTA; CDR2 reads FQGNSA. The CDR3 spans 15 residues. The CDR3 loop reads CASSLGGGTGRGYTF. The CDR3 DNA reads as TGTGCCAGCAGCTTAGGGGGAGGCACCGGAAGGGGCTACACCTTC.

A word on this clone: Other DNA sequences in the sample encode the same CDR3. V and J are TRBV4-3 and TRBJ2-2; either TRBD1 or TRBD2 may fit D (5 bases each). Germline lookup yields CDR1 LGHNA and CDR2 YSLEER. The V gene lost 0 bases and the J gene lost 6 bases, with 8 bases spanning the gap. The CDR3 has 14 amino acids. In nucleotides, the CDR3 is TGCGCCAGCAGCCAAGATAGAGGGGCCGGGGAGCTGTTTTTT. Translating gives CASSQDRGAGELFF.

The chain recombines TRBV11-3 with TRBJ1-2; D unclear. The length of the CDR3 is 13 residues. The V end lost 2 bases, the J end lost 4 bases, and 8 bases lay between the germline ends. Germline CDR1 and CDR2: SGHNT and YENEEA. The CDR3 sequence is CASSLFRVYGYTF. CDR3 bases: TGTGCCAGCAGCTTATTCCGAGTCTATGGCTACACCTTC.

This clone was seen more than once but under ten times. The chain links TRBV4-3 to TRBJ1-1; D is ambiguous. Germline V gene sequence: CDR1 LGHNA, CDR2 YSLEER. The CDR3 is 13 residues long. V was pared by 4 bases and J by 7 bases, with 13 bases between. The CDR3 here is CASSRDLIGEAFF. The CDR3 DNA is TGCGCCAGCAGCCGCGACCTCATCGGTGAAGCTTTCTTT.

The J gene is TRBJ2-7, the V gene TRBV18, with no clear D. Germline CDR1 and CDR2: KGHSH and LQKENI. The CDR3 spans 16 residues. Trimming removed 0 bases at V and 4 bases at J, with 16 bases between. This CDR3 is CASSPPGEALLYEQYF. The CDR3 region has the DNA TGTGCCAGCTCACCACCGGGTGAGGCCCTCCTTTACGAGCAGTACTTC.